This TCR beta chain is from a study of T cell responses to AZD1222 COVID-19 vaccine. Findings and caveats of the study: Seropositive status at baseline applied to only 6 or 7 AZD1222 recipients.

The CDR3 extends over 11 amino acids. Germline V gives CDR1 KGHSH, CDR2 LQKENI. Trimming pared 3 bases from V and 7 bases from J, leaving 5 bases between. This clone was counted a single time. Its antigen is as yet unknown. TCRdb's copy holds only in-frame clones and misses some; the assay was immunoSEQ multiplex PCR. The table shows roughly 93,000 clones, with 65% to 90% occurring only once. The clonotype was recovered from an adult in good health. This rearrangement joins TRBV18 to TRBJ2-3; the D is unclear. The material was peripheral blood, obtained on day 0 of AZD1222 vaccination. The CDR3 reads CASSPSYTQYF. The CDR3 DNA is TGTGCCAGCTCACCCTCCTATACGCAGTATTTT.